Following are 32 T cell receptor beta chains from one sample sequenced in a study of CD8 T cells in ankylosing spondylitis. Study-wide findings and caveats: Made up of roughly 8 highly homologous variants, a TCR beta motif appeared characteristic of ankylosing spondylitis blood.

Each CDR3 protein gets one entry after TCRdb re-called the 5' RACE reads with MiXCR. The repertoire holds roughly 370,000 distinct CDR3 sequences, with approximately 20% as singletons. These TCRs are of unknown antigen specificity. Input material: blood, either unsorted or a sorted T cell fraction (not recorded which). The receptors stem from a male donor with ankylosing spondylitis.

CDR3 sequence reads: CASSRTGLAGAEEQYF. The CDR3 nucleotides read TGTGCCAGCAGCCGAACCGGACTAGCGGGAGCCGAGGAGCAGTACTTC. The chain links TRBV7-9 to TRBJ2-7; 13 bases are shared with TRBD2. Germline CDR1 and CDR2: SEHNR and FQNEAQ (reference sequence). This CDR3 contains 16 residues. The J segment lost 7 bases and the V segment lost 5 bases, leaving 11 bases of the junction unmatched.

The J gene is TRBJ1-2, the V gene TRBV2; 7 nucleotides align to TRBD1. Germline CDR1 is SNHLY and CDR2 is FYNNEI. This CDR3 has 15 amino acids. V shed 2 bases and J 4 bases; nucleotides not matched to a gene: 7. The CDR3 is CASSEPGQDIYGYTF. CDR3 in DNA: TGTGCCAGCAGTGAACCAGGACAGGACATCTATGGCTACACCTTC.

A few counts support this clonotype. The V and J genes are TRBV20-1 and TRBJ1-6; D is perhaps TRBD1 (5 bases). Germline values: CDR1 DFQATT, CDR2 SNEGSKA (reference sequence). The CDR3 extends over 15 amino acids. The ends were cut back, 5 bases at V and 10 bases at J, with 21 bases in the middle. CDR3 sequence reads: CSAGGVSAPGSPLHF. CDR3 DNA sequence: TGCAGTGCTGGAGGGGTGTCGGCCCCAGGCTCACCCCTCCACTTT.

The V and J genes are TRBV30 and TRBJ2-2; D unresolved. CDR3 size: 14 residues. The germline CDR1 and CDR2 sequences are GTSNPN and SVGIG (reference sequence). V was pared by 0 bases and J by 1 base, with 6 bases between. This chain's CDR3 is CAWSVVRNTGELFF. The CDR3 DNA sequence: TGTGCCTGGAGTGTGGTCAGGAACACCGGGGAGCTGTTTTTT.

There are a few counts of this clonotype. CDR3 nucleotide sequence: TGCGCCAGCAGCTTAGGGACTAGCGGGAATTTCTACAATGAGCAGTTCTTC. Encoded protein: CASSLGTSGNFYNEQFF. This sequence joins TRBV5-1 and TRBJ2-1, with 13 nucleotides matching TRBD2. Germline CDR1 SGHRS, CDR2 YFSETQ. The CDR3 runs to 17 residues. Trimming at V came to 2 bases and at J to 3 bases, leaving 5 bases not matched to a gene.

This clonotype was recorded at least ten times. This rearrangement joins TRBV5-1 to TRBJ2-2, with D perhaps TRBD1 (5 bases). The CDR3 is 16 amino acids. V was shortened by 2 bases and J by 0 bases, with 11 bases between the two germline ends. The germline V gene encodes CDR1 SGHRS and CDR2 YFSETQ. CDR3 residues: CASSFNLQANTGELFF. As DNA, the CDR3 is TGCGCCAGCAGCTTTAACCTACAGGCGAACACCGGGGAGCTGTTTTTT.

There are a few counts of this clonotype. V gene TRBV20-1 combines with J gene TRBJ1-6; no definite D call. CDR1 and CDR2 from the germline V gene are DFQATT and SNEGSKA (reference sequence). CDR3 size: 14 residues. The germline V and J ends were trimmed by 3 bases and 10 bases, with 16 bases remaining between them. CDR3 nucleotide sequence: TGCAGTGCTAGGCCCGACCTCTCCAGCTCACCCCTCCACTTT. Its protein product is CSARPDLSSSPLHF.

This clonotype was counted a single time. The genes are TRBV6-2 or TRBV6-3 and TRBJ1-1, with D possibly matching TRBD1 (5 bases). In germline, CDR1 is MNHEY, CDR2 SVGEGT. Trimming pared 6 bases from V and 4 bases from J, leaving 12 bases between. The CDR3 is 13 residues long. CDR3 DNA: TGTGCCAGCAGATGGGACGTTGCCACTGAAGCTTTCTTT. Its protein is CASRWDVATEAFF.

This clonotype came up many times. This rearrangement joins TRBV6-6 to TRBJ1-5, with D possibly TRBD1 on 5 matching bases. Trimming cost V 5 bases and J 5 bases, with 10 bases left between them. Germline assignment: CDR1 MNHNY and CDR2 SVGAGI (reference sequence). The CDR3 has 13 amino acids. CDR3 loop: CASSGGLDQPQHF. DNA of the CDR3: TGTGCCAGCAGTGGGGGATTGGATCAGCCCCAGCATTTT.

V is TRBV20-1 and J is TRBJ1-1; 10 bases align to TRBD1. The CDR3 consists of 15 residues. V was clipped by 0 bases and J by 5 bases; unmatched bases: 6. Germline assignment: CDR1 DFQATT and CDR2 SNEGSKA (reference sequence). CDR3 DNA: TGCAGTGCTAGAGATCCCGACAGGGGGCTTACTGAAGCTTTCTTT. Encoded protein: CSARDPDRGLTEAFF.

The chain links TRBV11-2 to TRBJ2-1; 10 bases are a match to TRBD1. Germline V gives CDR1 SGHAT, CDR2 FQNNGV. V lost 3 bases to trimming and J lost 8 bases; unmatched junction nucleotides: 4. The length of the CDR3 is 14 residues. CDR3 residues: CASSFGTGEDEQFF. As DNA, the CDR3 is TGTGCCAGCAGCTTCGGGACAGGGGAAGATGAGCAGTTCTTC.

The J gene is TRBJ1-1, the V gene TRBV11-2; D perhaps matches TRBD1 (6 bases). This CDR3 has 16 residues. Germline CDR1 reads SGHAT; CDR2 reads FQNNGV. V was pared by 5 bases and J by 2 bases, with 18 bases between. The CDR3 sequence: CASSKGVQAFNTEAFF. The CDR3 DNA is TGTGCCAGCAGCAAGGGGGTACAGGCCTTTAACACTGAAGCTTTCTTT.

This sequence joins TRBV12-3 or TRBV12-4 and TRBJ1-2; D may be TRBD1 (6 bases). The CDR3 has 16 residues. Trimming took 5 bases from V and 1 from J, leaving 17 bases between them. CDR3 sequence reads: CASSIRGVEVNYGYTF. In DNA form, the CDR3 reads TGTGCCAGCAGTATCAGGGGCGTTGAGGTTAACTATGGCTACACCTTC.

This clonotype was seen more than once but under ten times. The V and J genes are TRBV20-1 and TRBJ2-5, with 13 bases matching TRBD2. With V trimmed by 1 base and J by 5 bases, 4 bases remained unmatched. The CDR3 totals 15 residues. Looked up from germline, CDR1 is DFQATT and CDR2 is SNEGSKA (reference sequence). CDR3 protein: CSARGLAGGWETQYF. The CDR3 DNA reads TGCAGTGCTAGAGGACTAGCGGGAGGATGGGAGACCCAGTACTTC.

This clonotype was observed a handful of times. CDR3 sequence (DNA): TGTGCCAGCAGCCGGAGCAGTGCCGAAACCTACGAGCAGTACTTC. Residues: CASSRSSAETYEQYF. This sequence joins TRBV9 and TRBJ2-7; D gene ambiguous. Deletions cut 4 bases from V and 2 bases from J, with 16 bases between. The CDR3 is 15 amino acids. Germline assignment: CDR1 SGDLS and CDR2 YYNGEE. The full variable domain, in which reference TRBV9 and TRBJ2-7 provide the parts outside the CDR3, is DSGVTQTPKHLITATGQRVTLRCSPRSGDLSVYWYQQSLDQGLQFLIQYYNGEERAKGNILERFSAQQFPDLHSELNLSSLELGDSALYFCASSRSSAETYEQYFGPGTRLTVT.

This clonotype was counted between two and nine times. The V gene is TRBV15, the J gene TRBJ2-7, with 9 bases fitting TRBD1. The CDR3 extends over 16 amino acids. Germline-derived CDR1 and CDR2 are LNHNV and YYDKDF (reference sequence). V shed 3 bases and J 5 bases; nucleotides not matched to a gene: 11. The CDR3 nucleotides read TGTGCCACCAGCAGGACCCCGGGACAGGGTTTTAACGAGCAGTACTTC. This sequence encodes CATSRTPGQGFNEQYF.

The J gene is TRBJ2-7, the V gene TRBV5-1; no definite D call. This CDR3 contains 16 residues. Germline V gives CDR1 SGHRS, CDR2 YFSETQ. Trimming pared 1 base from V and 2 bases from J, leaving 16 bases between. The CDR3 loop reads CASSLNLGRSPYEQYF. The CDR3, as DNA: TGCGCCAGCAGCTTGAATCTAGGGCGGTCCCCCTACGAGCAGTACTTC.

This clonotype was counted between two and nine times. The V gene is TRBV20-1, the J gene TRBJ2-3; 9 nucleotides align to TRBD2. The CDR3 is 15 amino acids. V lost 0 bases and J lost 5; bases outside the gene matches: 6. CDR1 and CDR2 from the germline V gene are DFQATT and SNEGSKA (reference sequence). CDR3 in amino acids: CSARDAGTSQDTQYF. CDR3 coding DNA: TGCAGTGCTAGAGATGCCGGGACTAGCCAAGATACGCAGTATTTT.

This clonotype was counted between two and nine times. V is TRBV20-1 and J is TRBJ2-5; D is tentatively TRBD1 or TRBD2 (5 bases each). This CDR3 contains 13 residues. Germline CDR1 reads DFQATT; CDR2 reads SNEGSKA (reference sequence). V lost 4 bases to trimming and J lost 7 bases, with 16 bases between them. The CDR3: CSANPGPASTQYF. CDR3 coding DNA: TGCAGTGCTAATCCGGGACCGGCATCGACCCAGTACTTC.

This clonotype occurred many times. The chain uses TRBV12-3 or TRBV12-4 and TRBJ2-1, with D perhaps matching TRBD1 (5 bases). CDR3 size: 13 residues. Trimming removed 6 bases from V and 4 bases from J, with 10 bases in between. CDR3 loop: CASSRQIYNEQFF. CDR3 DNA: TGTGCCAGCAGCCGACAGATTTACAATGAGCAGTTCTTC.

The V call is TRBV29-1, the J call TRBJ1-1; D unresolved. CDR1 and CDR2 (germline): SQVTM, ANQGSEA. Trimming shortened V by 6 bases and J by 0 bases, and 14 bases separated the two germline ends. This CDR3 is built from 14 residues. CDR3 sequence (DNA): TGCAGCGTGGGTAGACTGCTCGTGAACACTGAAGCTTTCTTT. Translated: CSVGRLLVNTEAFF.

The genes are TRBV7-2 and TRBJ2-1; 8 bases are a match to TRBD2. CDR1 is SGHTA, CDR2 FQGNSA, per germline. The CDR3 has 15 amino acids. With V trimmed by 6 bases and J by 0 bases, 4 bases remained unmatched. This CDR3 is CASRTTSGSYNEQFF. CDR3 coding DNA: TGTGCCAGCAGAACAACTAGCGGCTCCTACAATGAGCAGTTCTTC.

This clonotype was counted between two and nine times. The rearrangement uses TRBV7-8 and TRBJ2-2; no definite D call. There are 16 residues in the CDR3. V gave up 2 bases and J gave up 1 base, with 11 bases separating them. CDR1 is SGHVS and CDR2 is FQNEAQ in the germline V gene. As DNA, the CDR3 is TGTGCCAGCAGCTTAAGAGGAGCCGAGAACACCGGGGAGCTGTTTTTT. Its translation is CASSLRGAENTGELFF.

This rearrangement joins TRBV20-1 to TRBJ1-4, with a weak D call TRBD1 (6 bases). The V gene's germline CDR1 is DFQATT and CDR2 SNEGSKA (reference sequence). The CDR3 is 15 amino acids. Trimming took off 0 bases at V and 2 bases at J, with 10 bases between the two ends. The CDR3 DNA sequence: TGCAGTGCTAGAGACTCAGGGGCGACTAATGAAAAACTGTTTTTT. Amino acid sequence: CSARDSGATNEKLFF.

V and J are TRBV5-1 and TRBJ2-1; D might be TRBD1 or TRBD2, each matching 5 bases. V was shortened by 2 bases and J by 7 bases, with 19 bases between the two germline ends. The germline V gene encodes CDR1 SGHRS and CDR2 YFSETQ. The length of the CDR3 is 16 residues. The CDR3: CASSLASPGRINEQFF. CDR3 coding DNA: TGCGCCAGCAGCTTAGCCTCCCCGGGACGGATAAATGAGCAGTTCTTC.

The chain is built from TRBV20-1 and TRBJ1-6; unclear D gene. This CDR3 spans 13 amino acids. V was pared by 3 bases and J by 9 bases, with 12 bases between. Germline loops: CDR1 DFQATT, CDR2 SNEGSKA (reference sequence). The CDR3 protein is CSARYSIGSPLHF. The CDR3 nucleotides are TGCAGTGCTAGGTACAGCATTGGTTCACCCCTCCACTTT.

This clonotype was picked up a small number of times. The V and J genes are TRBV5-1 and TRBJ2-1, with a possible D match to TRBD2 (6 bases). The CDR3 extends over 14 amino acids. Germline lookup yields CDR1 SGHRS and CDR2 YFSETQ. With 2 bases removed from V and 8 bases from J, the gap between germline ends came to 14 bases. CDR3 sequence: CASSFFREYDEQFF. CDR3 in DNA: TGCGCCAGCAGCTTTTTTCGGGAGTACGATGAGCAGTTCTTC.

The J gene is TRBJ2-1, the V gene TRBV15; TRBD1 matches at 12 bases. The CDR3 extends over 14 amino acids. Germline lookup yields CDR1 LNHNV and CDR2 YYDKDF (reference sequence). Trimming cost V 7 bases and J 5 bases; bases outside gene matches: 3. CDR3 in DNA: TGTGCCACCAACCGGGACAGGGGGCACAATGAGCAGTTCTTC. Its translation: CATNRDRGHNEQFF. Together with reference TRBV15 and TRBJ2-1, the CDR3 gives the full variable domain: DAMVIQNPRYQVTQFGKPVTLSCSQTLNHNVMYWYQQKSSQAPKLLFHYYDKDFNNEADTPDNFQSRRPNTSFCFLDIRSPGLGDTAMYLCATNRDRGHNEQFFGPGTRLTVL.

The rearrangement links TRBV12-3 or TRBV12-4 to TRBJ1-2, with unresolved D. The CDR3 runs to 17 residues. Trimming left V 5 bases short and J 7 bases short, with 26 bases between. DNA for the CDR3: TGTGCCAGCAGTCGCCGGCCCGTCTCGAGCAGACGGAGTGGCTACACCTTC. This encodes CASSRRPVSSRRSGYTF.

V usage is TRBV12-3 or TRBV12-4 and J usage is TRBJ2-3; 12 bases match TRBD2. Trimming took 6 bases from V and 6 from J; bases not matched to a gene: 7. CDR3 length: 15 amino acids. DNA for the CDR3: TGTGCCAGCAGGCTAGCGGGAGGGCCCCGTGATACGCAGTATTTT. This sequence encodes CASRLAGGPRDTQYF.

The rearrangement uses TRBV18 and TRBJ2-1; maybe TRBD1 (5 bases). Germline CDR1 reads KGHSH; CDR2 reads LQKENI. Trimming removed 3 bases at V and 8 bases at J, with 11 bases between. The CDR3 runs to 13 residues. The CDR3 DNA follows: TGTGCCAGCTCACCTAGCAGGGTCGATGAGCAGTTCTTC. Its protein is CASSPSRVDEQFF.

This clonotype was counted only a few times. The chain joins TRBV12-3 or TRBV12-4 to TRBJ2-3; weak D call: TRBD1 (7 bases). The ends were cut back, 3 bases at V and 2 bases at J, with 12 bases in the middle. The CDR3 consists of 15 residues. The CDR3 bases are TGTGCCAGCAGTTTGCAGGGGGGATACACAGATACGCAGTATTTT. Protein sequence: CASSLQGGYTDTQYF.